Following are 5 T cell receptor beta chains from one sample sequenced in a study of shared clonotypes between healthy human individuals (dated by TCRdb to about 2020). The library relied on the immunoSEQ multiplex PCR assay. TCRdb stores this immuneACCESS table with in-frame sequences only. Part of the clones is absent; in the studies checked, under half of the shortfall reflects unresolved V genes, and no reason is known for the rest. Within this sample are 2 million to 2.5 million clones, with roughly 92% of them counted one time only. Jointly, the top ten make up more than 0.35% of the sample. Source material: naive CD4+ T cells from PBMCs. The sample's cell subset or site label, in plain terms: CD45RA+ positively selected. These TCRs come from a man aged 18 to 35 in good health. Some clones in this sample may be carry-over from other donors' samples.

The V call is TRBV7-2, the J call TRBJ2-7; 10 bases match TRBD2. V was pared by 6 bases and J by 3 bases, with 8 bases of the junction left unmatched. This CDR3 contains 15 residues. In germline, CDR1 is SGHTA, CDR2 FQGNSA. This CDR3 is CASRAAGGPYYEQYF. In DNA form, the CDR3 reads TGTGCCAGCAGGGCAGCGGGAGGGCCCTACTACGAGCAGTACTTC.

The chain recombines TRBV28 with TRBJ2-7; the D gene could be TRBD1 or TRBD2 (5 bases each). Trimming stripped 6 bases from V and 2 bases from J, with 14 bases between. Germline V gene lookup returns CDR1 MDHEN and CDR2 SYDVKM. The CDR3 extends over 14 amino acids. This CDR3 reads CASREGTNTYEQYF. CDR3 coding DNA: TGTGCCAGCAGGGAAGGGACCAATACCTACGAGCAGTACTTC.

This chain connects TRBV27 to TRBJ1-2, with 9 bases matching TRBD1. J gave up 6 bases and V 6 bases, and 14 bases lay outside the gene matches. The CDR3 spans 16 residues. Germline lookup yields CDR1 MNHEY and CDR2 SMNVEV (reference sequence). CDR3: CASRTLTGGVRHGYTF. CDR3 DNA: TGTGCCAGCAGGACATTAACAGGGGGCGTACGCCATGGCTACACCTTC.

The chain carries TRBV7-8 and TRBJ2-3; 7 bases are a match to TRBD2. The germline gives CDR1 SGHVS, CDR2 FQNEAQ. The trim removed 5 bases at V and 0 bases at J, leaving 8 bases unmatched. The CDR3 consists of 16 residues. The CDR3 sequence: CASSPPSGLSTDTQYF. CDR3 bases: TGTGCCAGCAGCCCCCCTAGCGGACTTAGCACAGATACGCAGTATTTT.

This clone was counted between two and nine times. V gene TRBV2 combines with J gene TRBJ1-1; the match to TRBD1 covers 8 bases. This CDR3 spans 13 amino acids. Germline V gives CDR1 SNHLY, CDR2 FYNNEI. The ends lost 7 bases at V and 3 bases at J; junction bases unmatched: 4. CDR3 protein: CASIPDRDTEAFF. DNA of the CDR3: TGTGCCAGCATCCCGGACAGGGACACTGAAGCTTTCTTT.